This TCR beta chain was captured in a study of cytomegalovirus exposure and HLA in healthy donors. CDR1 and CDR2 from the germline V gene are LGHNA and YSLEER. V gave up 0 bases and J gave up 5 bases, with 20 bases separating them. CDR3 length equals 18 residues. Assay: immunoSEQ multiplex PCR; the TCRdb copy retains only in-frame clones and omits some. This table holds fewer than 350,000 clones, approximately 88% found once. The V and J genes are TRBV4-3 and TRBJ2-1; a possible D gene is TRBD2 (5 bases). The TCR originated in a woman younger than 35 in good health and CMV-seronegative. Sequencing used PBMCs. The CDR3 coding sequence is TGCGCCAGCAGCCAAGAACCGCCGGAAAAGCGGCCCCACAATGAGCAGTTCTTC. It codes for CASSQEPPEKRPHNEQFF.